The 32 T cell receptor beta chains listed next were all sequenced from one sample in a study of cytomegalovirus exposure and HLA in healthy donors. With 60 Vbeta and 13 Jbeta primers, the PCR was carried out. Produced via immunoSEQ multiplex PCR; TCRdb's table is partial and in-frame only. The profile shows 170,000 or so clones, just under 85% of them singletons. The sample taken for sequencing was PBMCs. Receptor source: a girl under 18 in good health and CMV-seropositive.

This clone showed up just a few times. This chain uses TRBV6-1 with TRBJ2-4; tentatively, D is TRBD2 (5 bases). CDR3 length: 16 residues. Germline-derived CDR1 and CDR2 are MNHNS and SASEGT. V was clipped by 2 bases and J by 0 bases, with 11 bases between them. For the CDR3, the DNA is TGTGCCAGCAGTGAACAAAAGCGGTTAGCCAAAAACATTCAGTACTTC. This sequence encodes CASSEQKRLAKNIQYF.

The CDR3 bases are TGTGCCAGCAGGCAGGGGGCCACTGAAGCTTTCTTT. Translation: CASRQGATEAFF. The V call is TRBV7-8, the J call TRBJ1-1; 8 bases map to TRBD1. Trimming removed 6 bases from V and 4 bases from J; junction bases left unmatched: 1. CDR1 and CDR2 from the germline V gene are SGHVS and FQNEAQ. The CDR3 spans 12 residues.

The CDR3 here is CATSSPGGGGGELFF. CDR3 nucleotide sequence: TGTGCCACCAGCAGCCCGGGGGGGGGCGGCGGGGAGCTGTTTTTT. This rearrangement joins TRBV15 to TRBJ2-2; TRBD2 agrees at 8 bases. The J segment lost 7 bases and the V segment lost 3 bases, leaving 7 bases of the junction unmatched. The CDR3 covers 15 residues. The V gene's germline CDR1 is LNHNV and CDR2 YYDKDF (reference sequence).

Here the CDR3 DNA reads TGTGCCAGCAGGCCCACCTTGACAGGACCCCACACCTTC. Its translation is CASRPTLTGPHTF. V is TRBV7-9 and J is TRBJ1-2, with D perhaps matching TRBD1 (6 bases). The length of the CDR3 is 13 residues. Germline CDR1 reads SEHNR; CDR2 reads FQNEAQ (reference sequence). V was clipped by 6 bases and J by 12 bases, with 20 bases between them.

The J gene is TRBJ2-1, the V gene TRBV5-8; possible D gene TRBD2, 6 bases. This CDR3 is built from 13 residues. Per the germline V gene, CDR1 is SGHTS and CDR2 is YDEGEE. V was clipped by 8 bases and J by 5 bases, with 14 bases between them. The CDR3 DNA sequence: TGTGCCAGTGACCCGGGACTGAACAATGAGCAGTTCTTC. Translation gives CASDPGLNNEQFF. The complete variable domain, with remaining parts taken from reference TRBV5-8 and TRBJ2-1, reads EAGVTQSPTHLIKTRGQQATLRCSPISGHTSVYWYQQALGLGLQFLLWYDEGEERNRGNFPPRFSGRQFPNYSSELNVNALELEDSALYLCASDPGLNNEQFFGPGTRLTVL.

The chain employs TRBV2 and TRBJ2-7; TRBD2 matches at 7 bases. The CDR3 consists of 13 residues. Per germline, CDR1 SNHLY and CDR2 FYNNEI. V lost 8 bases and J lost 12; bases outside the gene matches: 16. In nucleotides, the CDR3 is TGTGCCAGCCGCCCGGGACTAAGCCTCGGGCTGTACTTC. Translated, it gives CASRPGLSLGLYF.

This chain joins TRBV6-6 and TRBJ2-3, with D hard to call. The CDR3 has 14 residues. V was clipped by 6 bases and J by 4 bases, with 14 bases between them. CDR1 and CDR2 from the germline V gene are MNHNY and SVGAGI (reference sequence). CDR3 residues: CASRTTPYPDTQYF. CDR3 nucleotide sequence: TGTGCCAGCAGAACCACCCCCTATCCAGATACGCAGTATTTT.

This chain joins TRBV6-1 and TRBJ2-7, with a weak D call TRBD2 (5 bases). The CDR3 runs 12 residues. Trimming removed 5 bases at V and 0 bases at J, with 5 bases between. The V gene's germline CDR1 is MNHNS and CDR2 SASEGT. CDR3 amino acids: CASSTSSYEQYF. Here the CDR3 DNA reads TGTGCCAGCAGTACTAGCTCCTACGAGCAGTACTTC.

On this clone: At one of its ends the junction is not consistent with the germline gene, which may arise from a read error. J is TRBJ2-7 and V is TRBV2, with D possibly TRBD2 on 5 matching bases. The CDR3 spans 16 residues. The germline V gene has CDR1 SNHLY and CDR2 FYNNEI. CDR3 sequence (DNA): TGTGCCGGCAGTAGCTTGGACTCCCCCTTCACCTACGAGCAGTACTTC. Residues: CAGSSLDSPFTYEQYF.

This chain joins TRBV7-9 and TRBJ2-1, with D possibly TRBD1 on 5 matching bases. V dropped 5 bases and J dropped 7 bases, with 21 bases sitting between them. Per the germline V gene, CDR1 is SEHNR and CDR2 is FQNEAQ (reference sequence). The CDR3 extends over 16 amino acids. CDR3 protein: CASSPSRVGSLNEQFF. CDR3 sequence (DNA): TGTGCCAGCAGCCCCTCCAGGGTCGGAAGCTTAAATGAGCAGTTCTTC.

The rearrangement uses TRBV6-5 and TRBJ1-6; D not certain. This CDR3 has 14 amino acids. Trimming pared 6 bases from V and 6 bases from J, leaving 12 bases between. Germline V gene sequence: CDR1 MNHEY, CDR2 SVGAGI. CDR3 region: CASRSGRSNSPLHF. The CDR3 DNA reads TGTGCCAGCAGGAGCGGACGGAGTAATTCACCCCTCCACTTT.

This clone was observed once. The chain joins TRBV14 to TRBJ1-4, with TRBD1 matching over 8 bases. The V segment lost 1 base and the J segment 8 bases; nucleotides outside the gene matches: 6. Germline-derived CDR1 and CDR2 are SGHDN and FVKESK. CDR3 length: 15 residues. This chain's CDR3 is CASSQGRGPGEKLFF. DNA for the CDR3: TGTGCCAGCAGCCAAGGCAGGGGGCCGGGAGAAAAACTGTTTTTT.

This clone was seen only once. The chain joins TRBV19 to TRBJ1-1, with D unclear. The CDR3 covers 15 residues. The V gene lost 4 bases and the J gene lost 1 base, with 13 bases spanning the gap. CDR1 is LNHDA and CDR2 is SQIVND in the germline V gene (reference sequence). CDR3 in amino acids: CASSTLTSGNTEAFF. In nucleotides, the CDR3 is TGTGCCAGTAGTACCCTAACGTCAGGGAACACTGAAGCTTTCTTT.

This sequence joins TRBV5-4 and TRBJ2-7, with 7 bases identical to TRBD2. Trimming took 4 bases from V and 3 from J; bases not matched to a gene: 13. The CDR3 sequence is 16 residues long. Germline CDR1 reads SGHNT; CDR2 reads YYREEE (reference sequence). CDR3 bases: TGTGCCAGCAGCGGTACCTCTGGGCGGGGGATCTACGAGCAGTACTTC. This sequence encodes CASSGTSGRGIYEQYF. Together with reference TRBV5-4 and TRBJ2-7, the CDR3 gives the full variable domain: ETGVTQSPTHLIKTRGQQVTLRCSSQSGHNTVSWYQQALGQGPQFIFQYYREEENGRGNFPPRFSGLQFPNYSSELNVNALELDDSALYLCASSGTSGRGIYEQYFGPGTRLTVT.

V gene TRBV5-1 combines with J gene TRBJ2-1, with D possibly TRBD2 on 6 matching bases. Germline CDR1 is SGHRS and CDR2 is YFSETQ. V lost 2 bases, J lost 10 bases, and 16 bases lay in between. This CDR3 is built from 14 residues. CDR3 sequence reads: CASSFWRDYREQFF. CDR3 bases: TGCGCCAGCAGCTTCTGGCGGGATTATCGGGAGCAGTTCTTC.

CDR3: CASAGTGTLHGELFF. CDR3 coding DNA: TGTGCCAGCGCCGGGACAGGGACGCTGCACGGGGAGCTGTTTTTT. This chain joins TRBV28 and TRBJ2-2; 9 nucleotides align to TRBD1. Germline V gene data show CDR1 as MDHEN and CDR2 as SYDVKM. The CDR3 runs to 15 residues. Losses at the gene ends were 8 bases for V and 7 bases for J; bases not matched to a gene: 11.

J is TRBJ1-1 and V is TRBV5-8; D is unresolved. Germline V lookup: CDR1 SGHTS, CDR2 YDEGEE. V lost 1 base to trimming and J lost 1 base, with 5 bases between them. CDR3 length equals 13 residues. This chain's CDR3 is CASSLTENTEAFF. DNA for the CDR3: TGTGCCAGCAGCTTGACAGAGAACACTGAAGCTTTCTTT.

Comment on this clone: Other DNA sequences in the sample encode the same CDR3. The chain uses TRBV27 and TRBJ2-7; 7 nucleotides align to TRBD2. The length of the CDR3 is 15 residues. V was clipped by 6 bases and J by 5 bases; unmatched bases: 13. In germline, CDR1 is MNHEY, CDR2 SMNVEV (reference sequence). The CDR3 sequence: CASSWGLLSTNEQYF. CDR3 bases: TGTGCCAGCAGCTGGGGACTACTCAGCACCAACGAGCAGTACTTC.

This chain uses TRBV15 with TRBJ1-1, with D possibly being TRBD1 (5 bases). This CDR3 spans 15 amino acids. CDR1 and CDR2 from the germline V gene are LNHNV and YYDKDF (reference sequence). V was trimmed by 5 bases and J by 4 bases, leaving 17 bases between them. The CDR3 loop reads CATSGLGEIGTEAFF. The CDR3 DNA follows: TGTGCCACCAGCGGGTTAGGGGAAATAGGCACTGAAGCTTTCTTT.

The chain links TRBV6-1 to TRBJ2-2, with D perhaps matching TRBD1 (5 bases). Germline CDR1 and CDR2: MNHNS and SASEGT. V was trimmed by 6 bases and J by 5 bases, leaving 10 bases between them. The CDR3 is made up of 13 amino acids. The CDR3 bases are TGTGCCAGCAGGGGGCAAGTAACCGGGGAGCTGTTTTTT. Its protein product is CASRGQVTGELFF.

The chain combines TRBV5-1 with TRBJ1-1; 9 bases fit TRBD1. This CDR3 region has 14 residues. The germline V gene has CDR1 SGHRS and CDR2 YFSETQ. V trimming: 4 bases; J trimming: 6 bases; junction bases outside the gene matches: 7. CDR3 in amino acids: CASSTGTGIAEAFF. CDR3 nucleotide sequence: TGCGCCAGCAGCACCGGGACAGGGATTGCTGAAGCTTTCTTT.

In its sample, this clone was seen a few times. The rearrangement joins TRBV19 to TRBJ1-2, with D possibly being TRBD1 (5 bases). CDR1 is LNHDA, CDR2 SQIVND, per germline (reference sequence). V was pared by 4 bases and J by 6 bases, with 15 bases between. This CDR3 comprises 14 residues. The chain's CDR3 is CASSKITGFNGYTF. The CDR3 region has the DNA TGTGCCAGTAGTAAGATAACAGGTTTCAATGGCTACACCTTC.

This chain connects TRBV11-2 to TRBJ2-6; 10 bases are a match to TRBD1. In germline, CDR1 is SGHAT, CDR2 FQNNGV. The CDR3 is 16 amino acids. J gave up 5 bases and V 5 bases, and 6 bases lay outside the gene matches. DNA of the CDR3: TGTGCCAGCAGCCCGGACAGGGGGATAAGGGCCAACGTCCTGACTTTC. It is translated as CASSPDRGIRANVLTF.

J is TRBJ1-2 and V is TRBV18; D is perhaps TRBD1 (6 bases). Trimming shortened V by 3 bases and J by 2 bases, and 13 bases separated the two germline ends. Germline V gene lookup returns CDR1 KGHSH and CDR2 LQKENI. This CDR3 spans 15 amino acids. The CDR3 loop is CASSPITGLNYGYTF. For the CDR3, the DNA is TGTGCCAGCTCACCCATAACAGGGTTGAACTATGGCTACACCTTC.

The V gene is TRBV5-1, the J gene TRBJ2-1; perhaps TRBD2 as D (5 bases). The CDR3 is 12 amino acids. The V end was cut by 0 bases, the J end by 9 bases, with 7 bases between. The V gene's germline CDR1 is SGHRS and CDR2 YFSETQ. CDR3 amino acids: CASSLARGEQFF. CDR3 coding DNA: TGCGCCAGCAGCTTGGCCCGGGGTGAGCAGTTCTTC.

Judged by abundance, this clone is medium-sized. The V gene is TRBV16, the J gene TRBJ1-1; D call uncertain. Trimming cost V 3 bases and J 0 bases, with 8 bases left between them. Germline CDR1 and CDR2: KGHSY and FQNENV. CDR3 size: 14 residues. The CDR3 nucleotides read TGTGCCAGCAGCCACGCTACAGTGAACACTGAAGCTTTCTTT. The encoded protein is CASSHATVNTEAFF. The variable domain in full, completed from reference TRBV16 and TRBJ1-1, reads GEEVAQTPKHLVRGEGQKAKLYCAPIKGHSYVFWYQQVLKNEFKFLISFQNENVFDETGMPKERFSAKCLPNSPCSLEIQATKLEDSAVYFCASSHATVNTEAFFGQGTRLTVV.

The DNA for the CDR3 is TGTGCCAGCAGCGTAGAACACGGGGGCTCCTACAATGAGCAGTTCTTC. Translating gives CASSVEHGGSYNEQFF. V is TRBV9 and J is TRBJ2-1; tentatively, D is TRBD2 (6 bases). V lost 0 bases and J lost 0, with 10 bases in between. Germline V lookup: CDR1 SGDLS, CDR2 YYNGEE. The CDR3 spans 16 residues.

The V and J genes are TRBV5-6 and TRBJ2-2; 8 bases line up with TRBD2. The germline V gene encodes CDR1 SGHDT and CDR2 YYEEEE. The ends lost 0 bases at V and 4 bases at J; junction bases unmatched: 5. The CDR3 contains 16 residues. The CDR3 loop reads CASSLVNGGATGELFF. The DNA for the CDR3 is TGTGCCAGCAGCTTGGTTAACGGGGGGGCCACCGGGGAGCTGTTTTTT.

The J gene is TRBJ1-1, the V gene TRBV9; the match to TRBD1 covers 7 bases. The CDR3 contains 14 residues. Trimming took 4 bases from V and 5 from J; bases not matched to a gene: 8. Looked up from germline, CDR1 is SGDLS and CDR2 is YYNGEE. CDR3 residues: CASSSMTGRTEAFF. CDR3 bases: TGTGCCAGCAGCTCCATGACAGGGAGGACTGAAGCTTTCTTT.

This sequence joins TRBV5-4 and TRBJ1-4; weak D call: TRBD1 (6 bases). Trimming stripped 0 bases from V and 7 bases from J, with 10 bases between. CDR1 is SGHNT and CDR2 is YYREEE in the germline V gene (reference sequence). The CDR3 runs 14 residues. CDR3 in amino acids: CASSLDRGSEKLFF. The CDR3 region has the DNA TGTGCCAGCAGCTTGGATAGGGGGAGTGAAAAACTGTTTTTT.

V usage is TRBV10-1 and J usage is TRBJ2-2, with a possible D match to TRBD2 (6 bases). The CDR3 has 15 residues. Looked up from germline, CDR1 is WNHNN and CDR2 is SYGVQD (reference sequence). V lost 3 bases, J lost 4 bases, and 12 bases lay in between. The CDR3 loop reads CASSDGSGGTGELFF. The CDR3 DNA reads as TGCGCCAGCAGTGACGGGAGTGGAGGCACCGGGGAGCTGTTTTTT.

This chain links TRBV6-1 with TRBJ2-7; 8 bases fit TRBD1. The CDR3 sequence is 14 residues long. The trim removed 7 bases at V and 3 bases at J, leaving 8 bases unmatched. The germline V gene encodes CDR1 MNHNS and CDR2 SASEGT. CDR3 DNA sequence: TGTGCCAGCAACCGTCCAGGGGGCAGCTACGAGCAGTACTTC. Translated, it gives CASNRPGGSYEQYF.